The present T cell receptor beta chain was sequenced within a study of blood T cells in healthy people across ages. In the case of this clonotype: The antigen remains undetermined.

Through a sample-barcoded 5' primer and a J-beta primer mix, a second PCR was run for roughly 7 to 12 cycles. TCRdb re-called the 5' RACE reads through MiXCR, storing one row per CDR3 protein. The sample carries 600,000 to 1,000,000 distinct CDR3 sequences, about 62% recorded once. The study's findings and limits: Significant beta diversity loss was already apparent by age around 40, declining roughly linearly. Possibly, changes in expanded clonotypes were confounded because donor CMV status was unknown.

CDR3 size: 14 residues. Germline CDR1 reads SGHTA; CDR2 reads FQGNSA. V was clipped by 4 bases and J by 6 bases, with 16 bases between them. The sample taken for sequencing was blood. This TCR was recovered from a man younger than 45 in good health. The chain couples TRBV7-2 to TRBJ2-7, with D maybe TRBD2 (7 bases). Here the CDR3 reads CASSWRGGELEQYF. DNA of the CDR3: TGTGCCAGCAGCTGGAGAGGGGGGGAGCTCGAGCAGTACTTC.